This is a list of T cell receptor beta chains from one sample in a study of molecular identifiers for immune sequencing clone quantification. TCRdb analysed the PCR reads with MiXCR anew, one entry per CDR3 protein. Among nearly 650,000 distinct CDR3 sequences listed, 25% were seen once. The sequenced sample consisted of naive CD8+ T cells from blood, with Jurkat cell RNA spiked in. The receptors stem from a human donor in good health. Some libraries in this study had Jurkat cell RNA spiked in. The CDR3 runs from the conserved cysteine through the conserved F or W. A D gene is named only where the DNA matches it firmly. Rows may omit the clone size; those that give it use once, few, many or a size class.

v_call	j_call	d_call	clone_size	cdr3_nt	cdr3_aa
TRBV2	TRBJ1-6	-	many	TGTGCCAGCAGTGGAGTCAACTCATCACCCCTCCACTTT	CASSGVNSSPLHF
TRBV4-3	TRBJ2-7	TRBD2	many	TGCGCCAGCAGCCAAGTTGCGGGGGGACACTACGAGCAGTACTTC	CASSQVAGGHYEQYF
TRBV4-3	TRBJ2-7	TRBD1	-	TGCGCCAGCAGCGACTACGGGGGACAGGGGCCCCACGAGCAGTACTTC	CASSDYGGQGPHEQYF
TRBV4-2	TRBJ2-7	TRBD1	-	TGTGCCAGCAGCCAAGATTCCCCAGGGGGCTACGAGCAGTACTTC	CASSQDSPGGYEQYF
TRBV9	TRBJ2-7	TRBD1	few	TGTGCCAGCAGCCCCAGGGACAGGGGTGGCTCCTACGAGCAGTACTTC	CASSPRDRGGSYEQYF
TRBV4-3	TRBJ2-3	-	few	TGCGCCAGCAGCCAAGAATGGGGACAATCCGATACGCAGTATTTT	CASSQEWGQSDTQYF
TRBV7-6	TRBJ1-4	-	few	TGTGCCAGCAGCCGCAATCTCCAGCAAGAAGCAACTAATGAAAAACTGTTTTTT	CASSRNLQQEATNEKLFF
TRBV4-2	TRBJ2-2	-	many	TGTGCCAGCAGCCAAGATACGGGGTACACCGGGGAGCTGTTTTTT	CASSQDTGYTGELFF
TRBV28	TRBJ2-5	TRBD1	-	TGTGCCAGCAGTTTACGAGGCGCAGGGGGCGTAGAGACCCAGTACTTC	CASSLRGAGGVETQYF
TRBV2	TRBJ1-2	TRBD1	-	TGTGCCAGCAGTGGGACAGGGGGCTACTATGGCTACACCTTC	CASSGTGGYYGYTF
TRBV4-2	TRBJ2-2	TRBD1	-	TGTGCCAGCAGCCAAGTCTGGGACAGATCCGGGGAGCTGTTTTTT	CASSQVWDRSGELFF
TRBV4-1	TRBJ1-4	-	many	TGCGCCAGCAGCCAAGGACCCACCGGTAATGAAAAACTGTTTTTT	CASSQGPTGNEKLFF
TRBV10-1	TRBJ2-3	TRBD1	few	TGCGCCAGCAGTGCCGGGACAGGGGGCGCCACAGATACGCAGTATTTT	CASSAGTGGATDTQYF
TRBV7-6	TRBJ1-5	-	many	TGTGCCAGCAGCCCCTCACCAGGAGGGAATCAGCCCCAGCATTTT	CASSPSPGGNQPQHF
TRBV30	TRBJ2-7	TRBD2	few	TGTGCCTGGAGTGAAGGGGGACTAGCGAACGAGCAGTACTTC	CAWSEGGLANEQYF
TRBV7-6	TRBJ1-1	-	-	TGTGCCAGCAGCTTCGATAGGTTGAACACTGAAGCTTTCTTT	CASSFDRLNTEAFF
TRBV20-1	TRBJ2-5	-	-	TGCAGTGCTAGACAAGAGACCCAGTACTTC	CSARQETQYF
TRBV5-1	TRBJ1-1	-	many	TGCGCCAGCAGCTTGGGCGGAGGGGGCACTGAAGCTTTCTTT	CASSLGGGGTEAFF
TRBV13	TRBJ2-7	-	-	TGTGCCAGCAGCTCTCCCCCAGGGTACGAGCAGTACTTC	CASSSPPGYEQYF
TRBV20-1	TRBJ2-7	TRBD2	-	TGCAGTGCTAGAGAGTTCGCTAGCGGGAGGCTCGCCTACGAGCATTACTTC	CSAREFASGRLAYEHYF
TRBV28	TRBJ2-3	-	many	TGTGCCAGCAGTTCCATTTCTAGCCGCCCAGATACGCAGTATTTT	CASSSISSRPDTQYF
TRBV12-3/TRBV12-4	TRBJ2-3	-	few	TGTGCCAGCAGTCATTCAGGAGTAAGCACAGATACGCAGTATTTT	CASSHSGVSTDTQYF
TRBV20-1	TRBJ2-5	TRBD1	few	TGCAGTGCTAGAGATTTCCGGGACAGCCAAGAGACCCAGTACTTC	CSARDFRDSQETQYF
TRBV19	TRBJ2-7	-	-	TGTGCCAGTAGTATTAGTAGCGGACACTCCTACGAGCAGTACTTC	CASSISSGHSYEQYF
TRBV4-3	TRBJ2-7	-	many	TGCGCCAGCAGCCAAGATCGTAGCAGGGGTTACGAGCAGTACTTC	CASSQDRSRGYEQYF
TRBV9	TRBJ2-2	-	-	TGTGCCAGCAGCGACGAAACCGGCAGGAACACCGGGGAGCTGTTTTTT	CASSDETGRNTGELFF
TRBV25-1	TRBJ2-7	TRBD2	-	TGTGCCAGCAGTGGCCGACTAGCGCCCTACGAGCAGTACTTC	CASSGRLAPYEQYF
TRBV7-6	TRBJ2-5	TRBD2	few	TGTGCCAGCAGCTCCCAAAAGTCGGGGGGTACCTTCGCGACCCAGTACTTC	CASSSQKSGGTFATQYF
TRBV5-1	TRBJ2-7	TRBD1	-	TGCGCCAGCAGCTTGGGACAGGGGGGGCTCTACGAGCAGTACTTC	CASSLGQGGLYEQYF
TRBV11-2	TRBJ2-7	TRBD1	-	TGTGCCAGCAGCCACACACAGGGGAACGAGCAGTACTTC	CASSHTQGNEQYF
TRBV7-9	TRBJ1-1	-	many	TGTGCCAGCAGATCAAACACTGAAGCTTTCTTT	CASRSNTEAFF
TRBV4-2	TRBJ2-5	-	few	TGTGCCAGCAGCCAAGAGGCCTCCCCCCCGCCCCAGTACTTC	CASSQEASPPPQYF
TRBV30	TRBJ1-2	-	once	TGTGCCTGGAAGAGGGGCTTTAGCTATGGCTACACCTTC	CAWKRGFSYGYTF
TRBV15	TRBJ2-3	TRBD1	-	TGTGCCACCAGACAGGGGCCGCCCGGACATACGCAGTATTTT	CATRQGPPGHTQYF
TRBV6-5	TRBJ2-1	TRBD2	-	TGTGCCAGCAGGTTTGGGACTAGTCCTTTAAGTGAGCAGTTCTTC	CASRFGTSPLSEQFF
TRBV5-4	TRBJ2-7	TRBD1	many	TGTGCCAGCAGCCCCCGGCAGGGGGTGCAAGAGCAGTACTTC	CASSPRQGVQEQYF
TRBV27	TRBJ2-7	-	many	TGTGCCAGCAGTTTAGGACAGGGAGGGGCCTACGAGCAGTACTTC	CASSLGQGGAYEQYF
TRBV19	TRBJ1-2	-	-	TGTGCCAGTAGGCCCGGGAGGGGCGCGCAGGGCTACACCTTC	CASRPGRGAQGYTF
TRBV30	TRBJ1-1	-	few	TGTGCCTGGAGTGTTGGGAGGAGCACTGAAGCTTTCTTT	CAWSVGRSTEAFF
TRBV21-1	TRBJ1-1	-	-	TGTGCCAGCAGCAAAGCGGGTCGAGATACCAAAGCTTTCTTT	CASSKAGRDTKAFF
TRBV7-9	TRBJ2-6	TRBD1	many	TGTGCCAGCAGGCCACCAACAGGGGACGGGGCCAACGTCCTGACTTTC	CASRPPTGDGANVLTF
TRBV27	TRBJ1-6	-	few	TGTGCCAGCAGCCTTATGCTGCCTGGATCACCCCTCCACTTT	CASSLMLPGSPLHF
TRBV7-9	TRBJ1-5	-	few	TGTGCCAGCAGCTTAGCATTGGTTGGGAGCAATCAGCCCCAGCATTTT	CASSLALVGSNQPQHF
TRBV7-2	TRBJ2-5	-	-	TGTGCCCGCCGCTTAGATAGGGGCCCTCCAGCGCCCCAGTACTTC	CARRLDRGPPAPQYF
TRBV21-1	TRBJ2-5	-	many	TGTGCCAGCAGCAAACCAGACTCATTCCAAAAGACCCAGTACTTC	CASSKPDSFQKTQYF
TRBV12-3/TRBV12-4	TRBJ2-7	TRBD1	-	TGTGCCAGCAGCCGTCTCAAACGGCAGGGGGACGAGCAGTACTTC	CASSRLKRQGDEQYF
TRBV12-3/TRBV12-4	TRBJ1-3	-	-	TGTGCCAGCAGTTATTCCGGCACAGGCTCAGGAAACACCACATATTTT	CASSYSGTGSGNTTYF
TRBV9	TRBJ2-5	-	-	TGTGCCAGCAGCACATCCCGGGACGAAGAGACCCAGTACTTC	CASSTSRDEETQYF
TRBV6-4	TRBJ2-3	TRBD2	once	TGTGCCAGCAGTGCCTCCCCGGGCGGGGGAAGCACAGATCCGCAGTATTTT	CASSASPGGGSTDPQYF
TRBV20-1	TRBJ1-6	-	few	TGCAGTGCCGCTGACAGTAGCTCCTATAATTCACCCCTCCACTTT	CSAADSSSYNSPLHF
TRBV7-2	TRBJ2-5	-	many	TGTGCCAGCAGCCCGAGTCGGGGGTTTCTGGAGACCCAGTACTTC	CASSPSRGFLETQYF
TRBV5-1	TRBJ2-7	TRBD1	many	TGCGCCAGCAGCCCGGGACAGGGGAGTAACGAGCAGTACTTC	CASSPGQGSNEQYF
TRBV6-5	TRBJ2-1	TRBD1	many	TGTGCCAGCAGCCCCCGGACAGGGTATGATGAGCAGTTCTTC	CASSPRTGYDEQFF